This TCR beta chain originates from a study of cytomegalovirus exposure and HLA in healthy donors. Use of 60 Vbeta and 13 Jbeta primers characterized the PCR. Produced via immunoSEQ multiplex PCR; TCRdb's table is partial and in-frame only. The data hold about 120,000 clones, with 9% to 10% observed a single time. This CDR3 is 14 amino acids long. Germline lookup yields CDR1 SGDLS and CDR2 YYNGEE. The V gene end was trimmed by 4 bases and the J gene end by 4 bases; junction bases not matched to a gene: 4. The sequenced material came from PBMCs. The V call is TRBV9, the J call TRBJ1-4; 7 bases match TRBD1. The origin of this receptor is a man aged 25 to 40 in good health and CMV-seronegative. As DNA, the CDR3 is TGTGCCAGCAGCTCCGGACAGGTTAATGAAAAACTGTTTTTT. Translated: CASSSGQVNEKLFF.